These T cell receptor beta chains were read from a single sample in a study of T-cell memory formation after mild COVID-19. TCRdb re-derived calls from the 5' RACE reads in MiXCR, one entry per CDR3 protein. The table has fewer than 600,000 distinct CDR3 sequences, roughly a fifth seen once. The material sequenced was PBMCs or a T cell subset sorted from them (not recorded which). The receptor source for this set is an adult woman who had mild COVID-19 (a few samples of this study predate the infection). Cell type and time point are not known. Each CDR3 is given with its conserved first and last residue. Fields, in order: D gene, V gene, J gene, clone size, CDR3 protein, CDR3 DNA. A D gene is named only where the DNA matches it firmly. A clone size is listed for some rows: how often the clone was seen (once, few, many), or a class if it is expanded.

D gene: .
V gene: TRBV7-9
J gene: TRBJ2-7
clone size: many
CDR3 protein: CASSLGPLYEQYF
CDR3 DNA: TGTGCCAGCAGCTTGGGCCCTCTCTACGAGCAGTACTTC

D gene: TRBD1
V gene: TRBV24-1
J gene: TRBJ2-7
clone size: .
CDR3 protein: CATSDGTVHKNYEQYF
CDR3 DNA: TGTGCCACCAGTGATGGGACAGTTCATAAGAACTACGAGCAGTACTTC

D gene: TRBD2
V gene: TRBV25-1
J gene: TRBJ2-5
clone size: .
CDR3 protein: CASSEASPGLADIIETQYF
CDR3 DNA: TGTGCCAGCAGTGAAGCCAGTCCGGGACTAGCGGACATTATCGAGACCCAGTACTTC

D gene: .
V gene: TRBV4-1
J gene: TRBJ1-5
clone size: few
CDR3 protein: CASSLEPGSNQPQHF
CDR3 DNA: TGCGCCAGCAGCCTCGAACCCGGGAGCAATCAGCCCCAGCATTTT

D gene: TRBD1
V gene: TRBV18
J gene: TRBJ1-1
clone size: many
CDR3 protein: CASSSWRGQGMGNTEAFF
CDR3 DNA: TGTGCCAGCTCATCATGGCGTGGACAGGGTATGGGGAACACTGAAGCTTTCTTT

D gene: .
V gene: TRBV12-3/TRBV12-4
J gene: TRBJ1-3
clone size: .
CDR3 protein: CASSYQTGHRF
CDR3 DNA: TGTGCCAGCAGCTACCAGACAGGACATCGTTTT

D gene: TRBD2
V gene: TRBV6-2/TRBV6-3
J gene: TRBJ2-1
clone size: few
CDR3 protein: CASSGQGLAGGGEQFF
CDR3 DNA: TGTGCCAGCAGTGGACAGGGACTAGCGGGAGGGGGTGAGCAGTTCTTC

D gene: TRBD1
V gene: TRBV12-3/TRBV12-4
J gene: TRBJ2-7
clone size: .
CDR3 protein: CASSPGQALSEQYF
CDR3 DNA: TGTGCCAGCAGCCCGGGACAGGCCCTTTCCGAGCAGTACTTC

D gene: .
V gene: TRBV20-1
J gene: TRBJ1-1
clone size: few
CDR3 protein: CSATGPNTEAFF
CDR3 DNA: TGCAGTGCTACCGGTCCGAACACTGAAGCTTTCTTT

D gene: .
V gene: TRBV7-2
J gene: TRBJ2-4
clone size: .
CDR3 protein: CASSLISQTAKNIQYF
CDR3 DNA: TGTGCCAGCAGCTTAATATCCCAGACAGCCAAAAACATTCAGTACTTC

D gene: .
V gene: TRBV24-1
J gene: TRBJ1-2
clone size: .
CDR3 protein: CATSDVLGAGYTF
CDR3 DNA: TGTGCCACCAGTGATGTCTTGGGGGCCGGCTACACCTTC

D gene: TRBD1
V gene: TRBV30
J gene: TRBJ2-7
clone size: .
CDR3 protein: CAWRGTGGKLPYEQYF
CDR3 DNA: TGTGCCTGGCGTGGGACAGGGGGCAAGCTCCCCTACGAGCAGTACTTC

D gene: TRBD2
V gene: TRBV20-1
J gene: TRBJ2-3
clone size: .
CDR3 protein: CSASPGGSGTDTQYF
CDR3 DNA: TGCAGTGCTAGCCCGGGGGGTTCGGGGACAGATACGCAGTATTTT

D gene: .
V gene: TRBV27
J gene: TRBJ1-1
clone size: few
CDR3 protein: CASRSRNTEAFF
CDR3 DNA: TGTGCCAGCAGGTCCAGGAACACTGAAGCTTTCTTT

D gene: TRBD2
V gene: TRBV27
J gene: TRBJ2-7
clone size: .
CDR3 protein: CASSFQREMYEQYF
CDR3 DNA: TGTGCCAGCAGTTTCCAGCGGGAGATGTACGAGCAGTACTTC

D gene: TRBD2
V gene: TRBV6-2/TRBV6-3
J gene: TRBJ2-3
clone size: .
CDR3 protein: CASSYIPGGTQYF
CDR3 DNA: TGTGCCAGCAGTTACATTCCCGGGGGGACGCAGTATTTT

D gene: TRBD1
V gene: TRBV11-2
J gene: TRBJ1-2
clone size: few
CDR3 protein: CASRTGGSNYGYTF
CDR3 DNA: TGTGCCAGTAGGACAGGGGGCTCTAACTATGGCTACACCTTC

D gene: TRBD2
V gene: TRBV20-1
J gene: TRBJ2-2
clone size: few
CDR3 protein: CSARNQLAGNTGELFF
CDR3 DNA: TGCAGTGCTAGGAACCAACTAGCGGGAAACACCGGGGAGCTGTTTTTT

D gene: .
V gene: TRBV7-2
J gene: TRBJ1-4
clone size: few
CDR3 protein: CASSLRAGPEKLFF
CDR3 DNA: TGTGCCAGCAGCTTACGGGCGGGACCCGAAAAACTGTTTTTT

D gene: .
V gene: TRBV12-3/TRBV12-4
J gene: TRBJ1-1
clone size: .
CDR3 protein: CASRSEGLMNTEAFF
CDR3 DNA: TGTGCCAGCAGGTCAGAGGGGCTAATGAACACTGAAGCTTTCTTT

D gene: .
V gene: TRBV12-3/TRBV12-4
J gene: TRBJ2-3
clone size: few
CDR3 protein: CASSLRSVNLVPTDTQYF
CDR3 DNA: TGTGCCAGCAGTTTACGGAGTGTGAATTTAGTGCCCACAGATACGCAGTATTTT

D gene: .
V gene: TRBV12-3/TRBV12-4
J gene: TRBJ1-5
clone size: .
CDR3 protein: CASSLAETQPQHF
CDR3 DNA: TGTGCCAGCAGTTTAGCAGAAACCCAGCCCCAGCATTTT

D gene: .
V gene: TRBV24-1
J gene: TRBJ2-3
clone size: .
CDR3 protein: CATSGGGGWADTQYF
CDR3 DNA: TGTGCCACCAGTGGGGGGGGCGGTTGGGCAGATACGCAGTATTTT

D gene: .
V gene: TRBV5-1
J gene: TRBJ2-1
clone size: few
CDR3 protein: CASSLDSARWNEQFF
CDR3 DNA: TGCGCCAGCAGCTTGGATAGCGCCAGATGGAATGAGCAGTTCTTC

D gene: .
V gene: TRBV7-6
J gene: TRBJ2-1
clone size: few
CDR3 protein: CASSHRADNEQFF
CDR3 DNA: TGTGCCAGCAGCCACCGGGCCGACAATGAGCAGTTCTTC

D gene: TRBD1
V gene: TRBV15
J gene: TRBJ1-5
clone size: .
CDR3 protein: CATSRGTGTGFNQPQHF
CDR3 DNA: TGTGCCACCAGCAGAGGTACCGGGACAGGGTTCAATCAGCCCCAGCATTTT

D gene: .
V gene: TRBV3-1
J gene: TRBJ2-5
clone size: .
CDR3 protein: CASSPSGGTQETQYF
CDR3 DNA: TGTGCCAGCAGCCCAAGCGGAGGGACCCAAGAGACCCAGTACTTC

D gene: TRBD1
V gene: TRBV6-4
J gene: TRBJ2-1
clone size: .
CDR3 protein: CASSNQGASNEQFF
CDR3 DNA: TGTGCCAGCAGCAACCAGGGGGCGAGCAATGAGCAGTTCTTC

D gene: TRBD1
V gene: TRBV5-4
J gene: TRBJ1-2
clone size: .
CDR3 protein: CATANRGYYGYTF
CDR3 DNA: TGTGCCACCGCCAACAGGGGTTACTATGGCTACACCTTC

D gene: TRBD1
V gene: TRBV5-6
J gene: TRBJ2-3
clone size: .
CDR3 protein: CASSLWTGGVDTQYF
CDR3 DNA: TGTGCCAGCAGCTTGTGGACAGGGGGCGTCGATACGCAGTATTTT

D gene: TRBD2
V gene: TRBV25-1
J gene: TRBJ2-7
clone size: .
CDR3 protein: CASTQRDSYEQYF
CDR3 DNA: TGTGCCAGCACACAGCGGGACTCCTACGAGCAGTACTTC

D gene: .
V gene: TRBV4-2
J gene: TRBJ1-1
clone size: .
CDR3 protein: CASSQGGEGDTEAFF
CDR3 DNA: TGTGCCAGCAGCCAAGGAGGGGAGGGAGACACTGAAGCTTTCTTT

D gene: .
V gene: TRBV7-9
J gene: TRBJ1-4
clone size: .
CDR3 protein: CASSVVSNEKLFF
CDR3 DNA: TGTGCCAGCAGCGTTGTCTCTAATGAAAAACTGTTTTTT

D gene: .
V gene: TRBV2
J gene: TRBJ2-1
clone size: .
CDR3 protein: CASSEGSPYNEQFF
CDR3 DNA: TGTGCCAGCAGTGAGGGGTCTCCCTACAATGAGCAGTTCTTC

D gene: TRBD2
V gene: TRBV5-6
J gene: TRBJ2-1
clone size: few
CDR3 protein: CASSSLAGGPNNEQFF
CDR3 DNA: TGTGCCAGCAGTTCTCTAGCGGGAGGGCCGAACAATGAGCAGTTCTTC

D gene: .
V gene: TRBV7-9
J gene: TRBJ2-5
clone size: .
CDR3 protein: CASSLENREETQYF
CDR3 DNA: TGTGCCAGCAGCTTAGAGAACCGGGAAGAGACCCAGTACTTC

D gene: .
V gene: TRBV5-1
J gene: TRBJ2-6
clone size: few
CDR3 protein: CASSLWSSGANVLTF
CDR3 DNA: TGCGCCAGCAGCTTGTGGTCTTCTGGGGCCAACGTCCTGACTTTC

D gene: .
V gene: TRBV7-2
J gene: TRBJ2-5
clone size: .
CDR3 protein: CASSSNRGGQTQYF
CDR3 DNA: TGTGCCAGCAGCAGTAACAGGGGAGGACAGACCCAGTACTTC

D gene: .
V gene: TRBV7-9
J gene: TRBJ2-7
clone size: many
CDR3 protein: CASSVYGRGPNDYEQYF
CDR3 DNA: TGTGCCAGCAGCGTTTATGGTCGGGGACCTAATGACTACGAGCAGTACTTC

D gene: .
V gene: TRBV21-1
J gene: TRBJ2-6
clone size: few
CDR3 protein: CASSKADPQGRSSGANVLTF
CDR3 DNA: TGTGCCAGCAGCAAAGCTGATCCCCAGGGTCGGTCATCTGGGGCCAACGTCCTGACTTTC

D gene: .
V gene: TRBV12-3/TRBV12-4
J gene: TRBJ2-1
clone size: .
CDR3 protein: CASGLKLEYNEQFF
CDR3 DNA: TGTGCCAGCGGTTTAAAGCTAGAATACAATGAGCAGTTCTTC